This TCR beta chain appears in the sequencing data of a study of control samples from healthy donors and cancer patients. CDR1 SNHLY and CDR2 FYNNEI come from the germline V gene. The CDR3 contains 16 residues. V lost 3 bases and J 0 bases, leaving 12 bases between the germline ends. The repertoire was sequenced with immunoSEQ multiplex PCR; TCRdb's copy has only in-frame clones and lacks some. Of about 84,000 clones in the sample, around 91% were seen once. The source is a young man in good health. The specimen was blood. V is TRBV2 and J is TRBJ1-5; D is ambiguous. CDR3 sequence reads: CASSDSADYSNQPQHF. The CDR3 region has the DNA TGTGCCAGCAGTGACTCTGCCGATTATAGCAATCAGCCCCAGCATTTT.